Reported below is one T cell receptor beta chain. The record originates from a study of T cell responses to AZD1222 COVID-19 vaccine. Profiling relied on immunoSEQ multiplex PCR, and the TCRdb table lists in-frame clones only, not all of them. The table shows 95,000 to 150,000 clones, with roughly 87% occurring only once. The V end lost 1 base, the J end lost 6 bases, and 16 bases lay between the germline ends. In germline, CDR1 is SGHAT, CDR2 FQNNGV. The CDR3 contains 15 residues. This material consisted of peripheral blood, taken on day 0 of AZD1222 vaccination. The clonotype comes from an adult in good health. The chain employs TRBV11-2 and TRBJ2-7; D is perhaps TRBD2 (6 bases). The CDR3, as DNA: TGTGCCAGCAGCTTAGTACCGACTAGATCTAGCGAGCAGTACTTC. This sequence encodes CASSLVPTRSSEQYF.